What follows are 6 T cell receptor beta chains derived from one specimen sequenced in a study of blood T cell repertoires in COVID-19. Assay used: immunoSEQ multiplex PCR; TCRdb lists only in-frame clones, some missing. The sample contains around 140,000 clones, roughly 89% of which appear only once. The sample was peripheral blood. These TCRs come from a man aged 30 to 45 with COVID-19, enrolled during active disease.

This clone was counted between two and nine times. The chain carries TRBV6-4 and TRBJ2-1, with TRBD2 identical over 12 bases. Trimming took 0 bases from V and 4 from J; bases not matched to a gene: 1. The germline gives CDR1 MRHNA, CDR2 SNTAGT. The CDR3 is 16 amino acids. The CDR3 reads CASSDSGLAGYNEQFF. As DNA, the CDR3 is TGTGCCAGCAGTGACTCCGGACTAGCGGGATACAATGAGCAGTTCTTC.

CDR3 sequence (DNA): TGTGCCAGTAGTCAGGGGGTGAGAACCGGGGAGCTGTTTTTT. Protein product: CASSQGVRTGELFF. The rearrangement uses TRBV19 and TRBJ2-2; 7 nucleotides agree with TRBD1. CDR1 is LNHDA, CDR2 SQIVND, per germline (reference sequence). CDR3 size: 14 residues. Unmatched junction bases numbered 5, after V lost 5 bases and J lost 5 bases. Full variable domain (missing parts from reference TRBV19 and TRBJ2-2): DGGITQSPKYLFRKEGQNVTLSCEQNLNHDAMYWYRQDPGQGLRLIYYSQIVNDFQKGDIAEGYSVSREKKESFPLTVTSAQKNPTAFYLCASSQGVRTGELFFGEGSRLTVL.

The J gene is TRBJ1-6, the V gene TRBV2; D may be TRBD1 (6 bases). CDR3 length equals 14 residues. Germline V gene data show CDR1 as SNHLY and CDR2 as FYNNEI. The V and J ends lost 6 bases and 7 bases respectively, with 13 bases between them. CDR3 nucleotides: TGTGCCAGCAGACACAGGGAGTCGAATTCACCCCTCCACTTT. It codes for CASRHRESNSPLHF.

The V call is TRBV10-3, the J call TRBJ2-3; 7 bases fit TRBD2. This CDR3 has 15 amino acids. Trimming removed 10 bases from V and 4 bases from J; junction bases left unmatched: 14. CDR1 is ENHRY, CDR2 SYGVKD, per germline. The CDR3, as DNA: TGTGCCACCGAGAATGGCGGGAGTCGGGCAGATACGCAGTATTTT. Protein sequence: CATENGGSRADTQYF.

The chain uses TRBV7-2 and TRBJ2-1; 9 nucleotides agree with TRBD1. The CDR3 contains 15 residues. Losses at the gene ends were 5 bases for V and 7 bases for J; bases not matched to a gene: 9. Looked up from germline, CDR1 is SGHTA and CDR2 is FQGNSA. CDR3 in DNA: TGTGCCAGCAGCCAACAGGGGGCGAGTAGTAATGAGCAGTTCTTC. The encoded protein is CASSQQGASSNEQFF.

The J gene is TRBJ2-5, the V gene TRBV5-1, with a weak D call TRBD2 (6 bases). The CDR3 has 14 amino acids. V lost 2 bases to trimming and J lost 5 bases, with 13 bases between them. In germline, CDR1 is SGHRS, CDR2 YFSETQ. CDR3 sequence: CASSFGQGGETQYF. The CDR3 DNA is TGCGCCAGCAGCTTTGGCCAGGGAGGTGAGACCCAGTACTTC.